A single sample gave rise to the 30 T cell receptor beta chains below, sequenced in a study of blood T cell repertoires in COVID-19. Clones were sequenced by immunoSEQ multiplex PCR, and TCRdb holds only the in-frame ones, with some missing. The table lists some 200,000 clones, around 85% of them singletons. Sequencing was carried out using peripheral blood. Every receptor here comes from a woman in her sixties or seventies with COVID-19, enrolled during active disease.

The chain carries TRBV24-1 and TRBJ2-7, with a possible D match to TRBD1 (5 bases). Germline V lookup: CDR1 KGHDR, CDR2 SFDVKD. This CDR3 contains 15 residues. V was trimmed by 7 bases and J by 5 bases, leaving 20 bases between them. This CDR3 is CATSQQRAGWDEQYF. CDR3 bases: TGTGCCACCAGCCAACAACGGGCAGGGTGGGACGAGCAGTACTTC.

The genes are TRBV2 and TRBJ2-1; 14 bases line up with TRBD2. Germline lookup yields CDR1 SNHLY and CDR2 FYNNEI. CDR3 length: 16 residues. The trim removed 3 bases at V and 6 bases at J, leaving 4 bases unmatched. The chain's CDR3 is CASSDGGLAGVNEQFF. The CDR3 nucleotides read TGTGCCAGCAGTGACGGGGGACTAGCGGGAGTCAATGAGCAGTTCTTC.

The CDR3 DNA reads TGTGCCAGCAGCGAACAGGGAGACAATGAGCAGTTCTTC. Protein: CASSEQGDNEQFF. The rearrangement links TRBV9 to TRBJ2-1, with D possibly being TRBD1 (6 bases). V lost 3 bases and J 5 bases, leaving 9 bases between the germline ends. CDR3 length: 13 residues. Germline CDR1 reads SGDLS; CDR2 reads YYNGEE.

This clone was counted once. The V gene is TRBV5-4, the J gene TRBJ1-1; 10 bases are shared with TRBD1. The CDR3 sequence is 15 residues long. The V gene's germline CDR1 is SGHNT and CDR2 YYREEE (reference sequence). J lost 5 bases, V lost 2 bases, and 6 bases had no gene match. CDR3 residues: CASSFSGTGVTEAFF. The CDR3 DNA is TGTGCCAGCAGCTTCAGTGGGACAGGGGTTACTGAAGCTTTCTTT.

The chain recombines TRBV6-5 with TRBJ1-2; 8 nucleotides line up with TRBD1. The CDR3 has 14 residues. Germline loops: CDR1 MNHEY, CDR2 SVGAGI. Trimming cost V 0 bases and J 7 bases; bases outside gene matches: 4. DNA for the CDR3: TGTGCCAGCAGTTACTCAACAGGGGGGGGTGGCTACACCTTC. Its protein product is CASSYSTGGGGYTF.

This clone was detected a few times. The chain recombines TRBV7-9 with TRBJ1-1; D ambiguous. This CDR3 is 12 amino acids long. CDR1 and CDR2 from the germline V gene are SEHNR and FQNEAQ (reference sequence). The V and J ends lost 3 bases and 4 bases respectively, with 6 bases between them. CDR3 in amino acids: CASSFGRTEAFF. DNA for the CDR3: TGTGCCAGCAGCTTTGGGCGCACTGAAGCTTTCTTT. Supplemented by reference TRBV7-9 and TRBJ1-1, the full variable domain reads DTGVSQNPRHKITKRGQNVTFRCDPISEHNRLYWYRQTLGQGPEFLTYFQNEAQLEKSRLLSDRFSAERPKGSFSTLEIQRTEQGDSAMYLCASSFGRTEAFFGQGTRLTVV.

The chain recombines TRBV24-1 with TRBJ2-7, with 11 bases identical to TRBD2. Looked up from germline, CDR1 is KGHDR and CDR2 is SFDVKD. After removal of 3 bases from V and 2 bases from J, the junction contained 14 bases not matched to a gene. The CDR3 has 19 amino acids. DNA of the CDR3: TGTGCCACCAGTGATCGCGACGGGAACCCGACTAGCGGGGCCTACGAGCAGTACTTC. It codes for CATSDRDGNPTSGAYEQYF.

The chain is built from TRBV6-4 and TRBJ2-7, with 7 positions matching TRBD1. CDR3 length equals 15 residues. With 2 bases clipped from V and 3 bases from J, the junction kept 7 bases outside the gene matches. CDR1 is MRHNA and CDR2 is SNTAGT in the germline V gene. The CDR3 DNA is TGTGCCAGCAGTGACCGTGACAGGGTCAACTACGAGCAGTACTTC. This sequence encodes CASSDRDRVNYEQYF.

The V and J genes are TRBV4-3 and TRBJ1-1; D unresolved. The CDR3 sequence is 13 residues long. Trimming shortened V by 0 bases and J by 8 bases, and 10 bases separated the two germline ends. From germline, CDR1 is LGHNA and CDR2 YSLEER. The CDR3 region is CASSQESGLEAFF. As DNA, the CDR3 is TGCGCCAGCAGCCAAGAGTCGGGGTTGGAAGCTTTCTTT.

The CDR3 DNA reads TGTGCCAGTAGCCCACAGGGGGCGCCCGGTCAGCCCCAGCATTTT. Amino acid sequence: CASSPQGAPGQPQHF. The chain has TRBV19 and TRBJ1-5; 9 bases align to TRBD1. The V segment lost 6 bases and the J segment 6 bases; nucleotides outside the gene matches: 9. CDR3 length: 15 residues. Germline V CDR1 and CDR2: LNHDA, SQIVND (reference sequence).

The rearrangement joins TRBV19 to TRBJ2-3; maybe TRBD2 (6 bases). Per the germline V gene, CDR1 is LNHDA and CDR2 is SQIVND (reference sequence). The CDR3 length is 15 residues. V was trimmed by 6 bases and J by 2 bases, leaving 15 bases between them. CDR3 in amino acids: CASRGSGLPTDTQYF. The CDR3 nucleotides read TGTGCCAGTAGGGGCTCGGGACTGCCCACAGATACGCAGTATTTT.

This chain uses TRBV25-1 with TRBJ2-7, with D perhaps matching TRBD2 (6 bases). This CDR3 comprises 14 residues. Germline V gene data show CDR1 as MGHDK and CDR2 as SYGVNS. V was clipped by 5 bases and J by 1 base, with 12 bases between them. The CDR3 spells CASSRDWGSYEQYF. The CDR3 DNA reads TGTGCCAGCAGTAGGGACTGGGGGTCCTACGAGCAGTACTTC.

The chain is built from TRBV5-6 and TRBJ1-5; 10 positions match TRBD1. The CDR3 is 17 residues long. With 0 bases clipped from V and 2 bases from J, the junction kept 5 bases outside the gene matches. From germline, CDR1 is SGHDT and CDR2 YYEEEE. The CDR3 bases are TGTGCCAGCAGCTTGGCGACAGGGGGCCTGGGCAATCAGCCCCAGCATTTT. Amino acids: CASSLATGGLGNQPQHF.

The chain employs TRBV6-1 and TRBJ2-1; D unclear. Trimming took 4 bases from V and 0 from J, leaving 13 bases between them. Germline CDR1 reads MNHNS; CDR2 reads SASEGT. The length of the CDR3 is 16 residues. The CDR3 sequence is CASSGKIPSSYNEQFF. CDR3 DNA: TGTGCCAGCAGTGGTAAGATACCGAGCTCCTACAATGAGCAGTTCTTC.

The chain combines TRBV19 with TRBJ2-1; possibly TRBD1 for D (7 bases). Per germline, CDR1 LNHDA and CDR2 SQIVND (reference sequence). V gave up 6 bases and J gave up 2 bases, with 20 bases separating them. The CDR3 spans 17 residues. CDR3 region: CASRLAGRGRAYNEQFF. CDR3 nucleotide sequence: TGTGCCAGTAGACTAGCCGGCAGGGGGAGAGCCTACAATGAGCAGTTCTTC.

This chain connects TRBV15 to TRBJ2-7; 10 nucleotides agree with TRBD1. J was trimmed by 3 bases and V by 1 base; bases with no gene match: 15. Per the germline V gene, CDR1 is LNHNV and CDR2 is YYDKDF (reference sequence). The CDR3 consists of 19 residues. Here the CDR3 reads CATSRAPIGPGQGNYEQYF. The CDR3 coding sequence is TGTGCCACCAGCAGAGCCCCAATAGGACCGGGACAGGGGAACTACGAGCAGTACTTC.

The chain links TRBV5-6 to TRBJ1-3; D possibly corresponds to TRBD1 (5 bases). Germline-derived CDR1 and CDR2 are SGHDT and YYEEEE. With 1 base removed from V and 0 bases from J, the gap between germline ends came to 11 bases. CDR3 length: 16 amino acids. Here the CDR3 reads CASSLRGPLSGNTIYF. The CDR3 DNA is TGTGCCAGCAGCTTGAGGGGCCCCCTCTCTGGAAACACCATATATTTT.

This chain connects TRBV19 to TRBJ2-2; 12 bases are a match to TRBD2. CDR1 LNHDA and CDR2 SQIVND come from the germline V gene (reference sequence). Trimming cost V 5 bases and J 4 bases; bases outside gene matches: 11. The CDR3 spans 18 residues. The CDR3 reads CASSSGLAGPGGTGELFF. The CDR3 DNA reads TGTGCCAGTAGTTCGGGACTAGCGGGTCCCGGGGGCACCGGGGAGCTGTTTTTT. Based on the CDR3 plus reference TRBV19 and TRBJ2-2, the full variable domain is DGGITQSPKYLFRKEGQNVTLSCEQNLNHDAMYWYRQDPGQGLRLIYYSQIVNDFQKGDIAEGYSVSREKKESFPLTVTSAQKNPTAFYLCASSSGLAGPGGTGELFFGEGSRLTVL.

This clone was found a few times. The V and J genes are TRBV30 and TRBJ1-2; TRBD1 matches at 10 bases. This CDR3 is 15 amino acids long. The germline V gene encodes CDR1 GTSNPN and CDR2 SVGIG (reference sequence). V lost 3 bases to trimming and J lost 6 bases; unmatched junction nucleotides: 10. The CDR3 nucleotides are TGTGCCTGGAGCGTCAGGGGGACAGGGGTACATGGCTACACCTTC. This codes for CAWSVRGTGVHGYTF.

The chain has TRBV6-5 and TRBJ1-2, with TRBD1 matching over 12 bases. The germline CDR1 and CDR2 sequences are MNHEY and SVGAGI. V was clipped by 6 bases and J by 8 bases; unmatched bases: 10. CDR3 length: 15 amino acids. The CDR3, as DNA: TGTGCCAGCAGGCCTCCGGGACAGGGGGCGAGAGGCTACACCTTC. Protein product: CASRPPGQGARGYTF.

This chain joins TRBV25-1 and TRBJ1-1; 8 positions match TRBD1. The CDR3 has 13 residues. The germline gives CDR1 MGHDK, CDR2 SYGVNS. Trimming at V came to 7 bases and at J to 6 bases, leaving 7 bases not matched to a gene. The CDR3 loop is CASKLTGAPEAFF. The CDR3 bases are TGTGCCAGCAAGCTGACAGGGGCGCCTGAAGCTTTCTTT.

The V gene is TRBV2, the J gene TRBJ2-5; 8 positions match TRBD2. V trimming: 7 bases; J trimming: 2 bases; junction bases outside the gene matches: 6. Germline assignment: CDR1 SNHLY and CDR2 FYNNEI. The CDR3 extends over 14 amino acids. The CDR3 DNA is TGTGCCAGCACCCGACTAGCGCCTCAAGAGACCCAGTACTTC. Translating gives CASTRLAPQETQYF.

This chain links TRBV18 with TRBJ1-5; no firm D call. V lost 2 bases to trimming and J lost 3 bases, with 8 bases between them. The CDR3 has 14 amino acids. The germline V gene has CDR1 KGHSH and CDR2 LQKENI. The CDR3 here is CASSPGQINQPQHF. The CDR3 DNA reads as TGTGCCAGCTCACCAGGGCAGATCAATCAGCCCCAGCATTTT.

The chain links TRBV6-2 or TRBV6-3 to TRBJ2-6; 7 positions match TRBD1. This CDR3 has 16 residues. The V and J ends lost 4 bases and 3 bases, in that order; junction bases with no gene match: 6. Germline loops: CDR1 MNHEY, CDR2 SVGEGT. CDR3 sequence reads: CASSLGGAFGANVLTF. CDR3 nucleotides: TGTGCCAGCAGTTTAGGGGGCGCTTTTGGGGCCAACGTCCTGACTTTC.

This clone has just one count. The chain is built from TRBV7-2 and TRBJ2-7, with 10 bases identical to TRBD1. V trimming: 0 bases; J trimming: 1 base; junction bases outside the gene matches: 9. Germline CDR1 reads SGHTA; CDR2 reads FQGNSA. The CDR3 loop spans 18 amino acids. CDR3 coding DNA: TGTGCCAGCAGCTTAGCGGGGACAGGGGCGCTAGGATCCTACGAGCAGTACTTC. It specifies CASSLAGTGALGSYEQYF.

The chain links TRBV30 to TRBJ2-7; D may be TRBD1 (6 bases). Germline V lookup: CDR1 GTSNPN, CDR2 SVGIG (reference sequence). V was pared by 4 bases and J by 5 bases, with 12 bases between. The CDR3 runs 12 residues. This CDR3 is CAWNRETHEQYF. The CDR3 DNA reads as TGTGCCTGGAACAGGGAAACCCACGAGCAGTACTTC.

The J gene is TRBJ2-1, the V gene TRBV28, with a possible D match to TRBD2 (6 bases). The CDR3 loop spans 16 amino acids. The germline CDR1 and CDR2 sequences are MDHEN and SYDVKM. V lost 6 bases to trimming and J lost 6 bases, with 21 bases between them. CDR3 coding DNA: TGTGCCAGCAGCTTCTTCGTGCGGGGAGCTGGCAATGAGCAGTTCTTC. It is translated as CASSFFVRGAGNEQFF. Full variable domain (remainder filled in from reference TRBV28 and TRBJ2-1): DVKVTQSSRYLVKRTGEKVFLECVQDMDHENMFWYRQDPGLGLRLIYFSYDVKMKEKGDIPEGYSVSREKKERFSLILESASTNQTSMYLCASSFFVRGAGNEQFFGPGTRLTVL.

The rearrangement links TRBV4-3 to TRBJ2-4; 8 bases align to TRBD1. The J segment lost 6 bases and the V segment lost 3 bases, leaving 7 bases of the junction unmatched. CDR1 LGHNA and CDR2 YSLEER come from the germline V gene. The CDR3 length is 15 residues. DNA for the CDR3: TGCGCCAGCAGCCACGAGACAGGGGCGATAAACATTCAGTACTTC. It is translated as CASSHETGAINIQYF.

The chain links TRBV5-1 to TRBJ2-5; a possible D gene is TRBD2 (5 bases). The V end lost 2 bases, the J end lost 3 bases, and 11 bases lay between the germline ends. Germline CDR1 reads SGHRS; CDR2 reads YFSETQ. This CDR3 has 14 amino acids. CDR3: CASSFGSVEETQYF. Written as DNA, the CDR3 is TGCGCCAGCAGCTTTGGTAGCGTCGAAGAGACCCAGTACTTC.

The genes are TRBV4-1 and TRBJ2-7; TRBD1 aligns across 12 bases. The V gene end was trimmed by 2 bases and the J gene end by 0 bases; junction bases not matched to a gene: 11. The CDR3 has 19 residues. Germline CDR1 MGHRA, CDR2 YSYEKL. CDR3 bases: TGCGCCAGCAGCCAAAGAGCCGGGACAGGGGGCGAATACTCCTACGAGCAGTACTTC. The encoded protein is CASSQRAGTGGEYSYEQYF.